This is a list of T cell receptor beta chains from one sample in a study of beta chain features in type 1 diabetes. Data came from immunoSEQ multiplex PCR; TCRdb stores just in-frame clones and leaves some out. The table includes 640,000 or so clones, 10% to 15% detected once. Specimen: naive CD4+ T cells from blood. These TCRs come from a man aged 18 to 29 with type 1 diabetes. Both conserved end residues are part of each CDR3. D genes are given only for firm matches. Clone size is given for some rows only: seen once, a few or many times, or a class if the clone is expanded.

cdr3_aa	cdr3_nt	d_call	clone_size	v_call	j_call
CASSPPDAQGRTEAFF	TGTGCCAGCAGTCCCCCGGACGCACAGGGGCGGACTGAAGCTTTCTTT	TRBD1	.	TRBV27	TRBJ1-1
CASSAAGTVEQYF	TGTGCCAGCAGCGCGGCCGGGACAGTCGAGCAGTACTTC	TRBD1	.	TRBV7-7	TRBJ2-7
CASSYASGGHRDTQYF	TGTGCCAGCAGTTACGCTAGCGGGGGCCATCGAGATACGCAGTATTTT	TRBD2	.	TRBV6-5	TRBJ2-3
CASSYSGQDNSPLHF	TGTGCCAGCAGTTACTCGGGGCAAGATAATTCACCCCTCCACTTT	.	.	TRBV6-5	TRBJ1-6
CASSMGRRDVRETQYF	TGTGCCAGTAGTATGGGGAGAAGGGACGTTAGAGAGACCCAGTACTTC	.	few	TRBV19	TRBJ2-5
CASSQDFSLLGGYF	TGCGCCAGCAGCCAAGATTTCTCACTCCTTGGAGGGTATTTT	.	.	TRBV4-1	TRBJ2-3
CASSLGDINYGYTF	TGTGCCAGCAGTTTAGGGGACATCAACTATGGCTACACCTTC	.	.	TRBV28	TRBJ1-2
CAISRGQGVMDTQYF	TGTGCCATCTCCCGGGGCCAGGGGGTGATGGATACGCAGTATTTT	TRBD1	.	TRBV10-3	TRBJ2-3
CASSVREINTEAFF	TGTGCCAGCAGCGTAAGGGAAATTAACACTGAAGCTTTCTTT	.	.	TRBV9	TRBJ1-1
CASSRIAGVASEQFF	TGTGCCAGCAGCCGGATAGCGGGGGTGGCCTCTGAGCAGTTCTTC	TRBD2	.	TRBV13	TRBJ2-1
CASSLYQGMATGELFF	TGTGCCAGCAGTTTATATCAGGGCATGGCCACCGGGGAGCTGTTTTTT	.	.	TRBV28	TRBJ2-2
CASSLRQGLETQYF	TGTGCCAGCAGCCTAAGGCAGGGCTTGGAGACCCAGTACTTC	.	few	TRBV6-5	TRBJ2-5
CASSFGLAGDTQYF	TGTGCCAGCAGCTTTGGCCTAGCGGGAGATACGCAGTATTTT	TRBD2	.	TRBV7-9	TRBJ2-3
CASSLEGTGRTEAFF	TGTGCCAGCAGCTTAGAAGGGACAGGCCGAACTGAAGCTTTCTTT	TRBD1	.	TRBV7-2	TRBJ1-1
CASSLGDRDEDTQYF	TGCGCCAGCAGCTTGGGGGACAGGGATGAAGATACGCAGTATTTT	TRBD1	.	TRBV5-1	TRBJ2-3
CASSETGSGVVDEQFF	TGTGCCAGCAGCGAGACAGGGTCGGGGGTGGTGGATGAGCAGTTCTTC	.	.	TRBV11-2	TRBJ2-1
CASSLSGQTFNEKLFF	TGTGCCAGCAGTCTATCAGGACAGACTTTCAATGAAAAACTGTTTTTT	.	few	TRBV28	TRBJ1-4
CASSVRDLLTEAFF	TGCGCCAGCAGCGTCAGGGATCTCCTAACTGAAGCTTTCTTT	.	.	TRBV5-1	TRBJ1-1
CAWSVGVTEAFF	TGTGCCTGGAGTGTAGGGGTGACTGAAGCTTTCTTT	.	few	TRBV30	TRBJ1-1
CASSSRQGSTGELFF	TGTGCCAGCAGCTCGAGACAGGGCAGCACCGGGGAGCTGTTTTTT	TRBD1	.	TRBV7-8	TRBJ2-2
CANAPGSKAQPQHF	TGTGCCAATGCCCCGGGCAGCAAGGCTCAGCCCCAGCATTTT	.	few	TRBV28	TRBJ1-5
CASSQATGPPQNTGELFF	TGTGCCAGCAGTCAAGCGACAGGGCCTCCCCAGAACACCGGGGAGCTGTTTTTT	TRBD1	.	TRBV6-1	TRBJ2-2
CASSITGAYEQYF	TGTGCCAGTAGTATTACAGGGGCCTACGAGCAGTACTTC	TRBD1	few	TRBV19	TRBJ2-7
CAWSKGNSGNTIYF	TGTGCCTGGAGCAAGGGAAACTCTGGAAACACCATATATTTT	.	.	TRBV30	TRBJ1-3
CASSAGQGTDTQYF	TGTGCCAGCAGCGCGGGACAGGGGACAGATACGCAGTATTTT	TRBD1	.	TRBV9	TRBJ2-3
CATHKAGEKLFF	TGTGCCACCCATAAAGCGGGGGAAAAACTGTTTTTT	.	few	TRBV7-9	TRBJ1-4
CAERGTGYGYTF	TGTGCCGAGAGGGGGACAGGGTACGGCTACACCTTC	TRBD1	.	TRBV30	TRBJ1-2
CASTLEAGGSNQPQHF	TGTGCCAGTACCCTGGAGGCAGGGGGGAGCAATCAGCCCCAGCATTTT	TRBD1	.	TRBV19	TRBJ1-5
CASSPRGGETFF	TGTGCCAGCTCACCCCGGGGGGGAGAAACTTTCTTT	.	.	TRBV18	TRBJ1-1
CASSASGQGIKTQYF	TGTGCCAGCAGCGCGTCGGGACAGGGGATAAAGACCCAGTACTTC	TRBD1	.	TRBV7-3	TRBJ2-5
CASSFIGGAVYNSPLHF	TGTGCCAGCAGCTTCATTGGCGGGGCCGTCTATAATTCACCCCTCCACTTT	.	.	TRBV11-2	TRBJ1-6
CASSEAKGLAGTDTQYF	TGTGCCAGCAGTGAAGCAAAGGGACTAGCGGGCACAGATACGCAGTATTTT	TRBD2	few	TRBV6-1	TRBJ2-3
CASSRDSQETQYF	TGCGCCAGCAGCCGGGACAGCCAAGAGACCCAGTACTTC	TRBD1	.	TRBV5-1	TRBJ2-5
CSGVADYSYNEQFF	TGCAGCGGCGTAGCGGACTATTCCTACAATGAGCAGTTCTTC	.	.	TRBV29-1	TRBJ2-1
CASSLDGQGAYEQYF	TGTGCCAGCAGTCTCGATGGACAGGGGGCCTACGAGCAGTACTTC	TRBD1	.	TRBV28	TRBJ2-7
CASSLEYPGSTDTQYF	TGCGCCAGCAGCTTGGAATACCCGGGAAGCACAGATACGCAGTATTTT	.	.	TRBV5-1	TRBJ2-3
CASSREQGNNQPQHF	TGCGCCAGCAGCCGAGAACAGGGGAACAATCAGCCCCAGCATTTT	TRBD1	.	TRBV4-1	TRBJ1-5
CASSPSGGTGNTIYF	TGTGCCAGCAGCCCAAGTGGGGGGACTGGAAACACCATATATTTT	.	.	TRBV7-2	TRBJ1-3
CASSFVNTGELFF	TGTGCCAGCAGCTTTGTAAACACCGGGGAGCTGTTTTTT	.	few	TRBV5-6	TRBJ2-2
CASRWGSRELFF	TGTGCCAGCAGGTGGGGGAGCAGGGAACTGTTTTTT	.	.	TRBV2	TRBJ1-4
CASSIEEADTQYF	TGTGCCAGTAGTATAGAGGAGGCAGATACGCAGTATTTT	.	few	TRBV19	TRBJ2-3
CASSLGSNQPQHF	TGTGCCAGCAGTTTAGGTAGCAATCAGCCCCAGCATTTT	.	.	TRBV28	TRBJ1-5
CASSYKAGRPDTQYF	TGTGCCAGCAGTTACAAAGCAGGCAGGCCAGATACGCAGTATTTT	.	.	TRBV6-5	TRBJ2-3
CASRGQGSYGYTF	TGTGCCAGCCGCGGACAGGGGAGCTATGGCTACACCTTC	TRBD1	few	TRBV7-2	TRBJ1-2
CASSPGQIQETQYF	TGTGCCAGCAGTCCGGGACAGATTCAAGAGACCCAGTACTTC	TRBD1	once	TRBV6-5	TRBJ2-5
CASSLAGTGGEKLFF	TGTGCCAGCAGCTTAGCTGGGACAGGCGGTGAAAAACTGTTTTTT	TRBD1	.	TRBV7-9	TRBJ1-4
CASSPRDRIQYEQYF	TGTGCCAGTAGTCCTCGCGACAGGATACAGTACGAGCAGTACTTC	.	.	TRBV19	TRBJ2-7
CASSVENYGYTF	TGTGCCAGCAGCGTAGAAAACTATGGCTACACCTTC	.	.	TRBV9	TRBJ1-2
CASSPQVVYEQYF	TGTGCCAGCAGCCCACAAGTGGTGTACGAGCAGTACTTC	.	.	TRBV11-2	TRBJ2-7
CSVDGTGVYEQYF	TGCAGCGTCGATGGGACAGGAGTCTACGAGCAGTACTTC	TRBD1	.	TRBV29-1	TRBJ2-7
CSVGLGLAGAETQYF	TGCAGCGTTGGCCTAGGACTAGCGGGGGCGGAGACCCAGTACTTC	TRBD2	.	TRBV29-1	TRBJ2-5
CASSGGGNNEQFF	TGTGCCAGCAGTGGGGGCGGAAACAATGAGCAGTTCTTC	.	.	TRBV2	TRBJ2-1